Sequencing of this T cell receptor beta chain was carried out in a study of long-term antiretroviral therapy in people with HIV. Study outcomes and limitations: Subsequent to ART, diversity was augmented yet persisted below that of transplant donor controls. All time points showed a repertoire dominated by clones expanded before ART.

The assay used was immunoSEQ (version v3.0), run at survey level. Sequenced by immunoSEQ multiplex PCR; TCRdb stores in-frame clones only, minus some. The sample includes under 45,000 clones, more than 80% of them seen just once. V lost 4 bases, J lost 1 base, and 4 bases stayed unmatched. Germline V gene sequence: CDR1 ENHRY, CDR2 SYGVKD. The CDR3 is made up of 16 amino acids. In the case of this clone: Its antigen is still unknown.

The sequenced sample was unsorted PBMCs, obtained 3.4 years after starting antiretroviral therapy. V and J are TRBV10-3 and TRBJ2-2; 9 positions agree with TRBD2. The sequence was collected from a man aged 25-45 years with HIV. The CDR3 loop reads CAISGSGSLNTGELFF. The CDR3 DNA reads as TGTGCCATCAGTGGTAGCGGGAGCCTGAACACCGGGGAGCTGTTTTTT.